This TCR beta chain is drawn from a study of Ad26.COV2.S vaccination and SARS-CoV-2 variants. Data came from immunoSEQ multiplex PCR; TCRdb stores just in-frame clones and leaves some out. Of 290,000 or so clones listed, more than 75% are singletons. The treatment is: 15 to 20 received Ad26.COV2.S at low or high dose, single or two shots; several received placebo; per-sample allocation not given. Material that was analyzed had been drawn on day 63 after the first vaccine or placebo injection. In the vaccine, an Ad26 vector expressed the SARS-CoV-2 spike of the Wuhan strain. Trimming removed 0 bases at V and 0 bases at J, with 11 bases between. The CDR3 runs to 17 residues. CDR1 MGHRA and CDR2 YSYEKL come from the germline V gene.

The V and J genes are TRBV4-1 and TRBJ1-4, with D uncertain. The clonotype was recovered from a person aged 18-60 years who received the Ad26.COV2.S COVID-19 vaccine or a placebo. Specimen: peripheral blood, collected in a trial of Ad26.COV2.S vaccine versus placebo. CDR3 bases: TGCGCCAGCAGCCAAGACACAGTATTTTCAACTAATGAAAAACTGTTTTTT. This encodes CASSQDTVFSTNEKLFF.